This T cell receptor beta chain was observed in a study of human T cells and chemical hapten exposure. Study summary: Alopecia areata, totalis and universalis patients, mostly female, were included.

Time point reported: patch test 3, about 24 weeks after DPC sensitization. Treatment in this sample: therapeutic diphenylcyclopropenone sensitization with weekly scalp DPC. The authors' total RNA extraction used unfractionated whole blood. Germline CDR1 and CDR2: WSHSY and SAAADI. V was cut by 4 bases and J by 3 bases, with 12 bases left in between. The CDR3 is made up of 14 amino acids. TCRdb used MiXCR to reprocess the RACE reads, holding one entry per CDR3 protein. The repertoire holds about 82,000 distinct CDR3 sequences, with about an eighth as singletons. The origin of this receptor is a woman between 45 and 60 years old with alopecia areata. Some clones in this sample may be carry-over from other donors' samples. Sequences were derived from whole blood, sampled in connection with sensitization to the hapten diphenylcyclopropenone (DPC). This rearrangement joins TRBV10-2 to TRBJ1-1; unclear D gene. The DNA for the CDR3 is TGCGCCAGCAGTGCAAGGGCGCGGGACACTGAAGCTTTCTTT. Encoded protein: CASSARARDTEAFF.